The sequence of this T cell receptor beta chain was determined in a study of shared clonotypes between healthy human individuals (dated by TCRdb to the early 2020s). For context, the study as a whole: The cohort included three men and a couple of women between 18 and 49 years of age. For each donor, three plates each were used for CD4 naive and CD4 memory, two plates were used for CD8 naive, and one plate was used for CD8 memory. To estimate repertoire size and how much clonotype sharing occurs between individuals, the study deeply sequenced the blood TCR repertoires of five healthy adults. To increase sequencing depth and limit assay-specific biases, TCR repertoire library preparation and sequencing were carried out by different laboratories using diverse techniques. Between about 0.9 and 10 billion PBMCs per donor were obtained by leukapheresis.

Healthy HIV-negative adults with no recently reported acute infections or vaccinations were included as donors. Every donor was a Caucasian adult living in Nashville, Tennessee, USA. CD4+ T cells were enriched by magnetic negative selection; naive cells were then positively selected on CD45RA, and the negative fraction formed the memory subset. Blood was collected by leukapheresis, and PBMCs were isolated by Ficoll-Histopaque density gradient centrifugation and then cryopreserved in liquid nitrogen vapor phase. Analytical flow cytometry was used to check the purity and quantity of every magnetically sorted T cell population. Genomic DNA was isolated from each sorted fraction and quantified by UV absorbance on a Nanodrop 2000c. Summary of the overall study and its limitations: Larger estimated clonotype richness was generally found for naive subsets than for memory subsets. Sampling was restricted to blood, and TCR repertoires in tissues likely differ from the TCR repertoires found in blood. Because the study included a small number of donors, the genetic and exposure-history diversity represented was limited. Pairwise subsampling led to the expectation that sequencing depth would affect the degree of clonotype sharing among donors. When several donors were compared, the shared fraction of clonotypes was roughly 5% for naive CD4, over 3% for naive CD8, roughly 2.5% for memory CD4, and roughly 0.43% for memory CD8. Incomplete sequencing was indicated by rarefaction of sorted-subset datasets, despite the large sequencing depth. Compared with non-shared clonotypes, clonotypes shared by all four sorted-subset donors had higher generation probabilities.

A note on this clone: The target of this receptor is not known. The record has no base qualities; no much larger clone is one base away.

Using the deep immunoSEQ assay, multiplex PCR amplified TCR CDR3 regions from genomic DNA. Genomic DNA extracted from each cell subset was distributed evenly over all wells of several immunoSEQ 96-well plates, and each plate served as one replicate. For sorted subsets, about 220 ng of genomic DNA, equivalent to around 29,000 T cell genomes, went into each replicate PCR. Purified libraries were quantified with a Qubit 3.0 fluorometer, sized on a Bioanalyzer 2100, and re-quantified with the KAPA Library Quantification kit. Every immunoSEQ 96-well plate was sequenced on a dedicated single-read 150-cycle Illumina NextSeq 550 flow cell. As for the original processing: Because only junctional sequences without quality scores were contained in the immunoSEQ output, filtering matching that applied to full-length reads could not be performed. Sequences were annotated with PyIR, a Python wrapper for IgBLAST v1.9, and V/J genes and CDR3 were assigned using IMGT germline references. Any read was removed if the V/J assignment was weak (E-value above 1e-6), the CDR3 was missing, or the read contained stop codons, out-of-frame junctions, or ambiguous translated residues. V3J clonotypes were defined as sequences sharing an identical inferred V gene, J gene, and CDR3 amino acid sequence. To compute the percentage overlap between repertoires, the number of shared unique clonotypes was divided by the size of the smaller repertoire. Richness of each repertoire was evaluated using RTK rarefaction, the Chao1 estimator, and Recon v2.1 estimates of unobserved clonotypes. For all TCRbeta clonotypes obtained by the gDNA method from a handful of donors, generation probabilities were computed with OLGA. What TCRdb holds here is the immuneACCESS table cut down to in-frame rearrangements. Part of the clones is not present; checked against another copy, under half of the missing clones reflect an unresolved V gene, and the others are unexplained. V and J calls plus clone size are reproduced from that table; the DNA served to infer D and trimming. The sample includes 950,000 to 1,100,000 clones, with roughly 74% observed a single time. The biggest ten clones account for roughly 0.62% of the sample.

Sequenced sample: memory CD4+ T cells from PBMCs. The meaning of the sample's cell subset or site label: CD45RA-negative fraction. The clonotype was recovered from a young man in good health. Some clones in this sample may be carry-over from other donors' samples.

The CDR3 region has the sequence CAISDISRDRRNTIYF. The nucleotides read TGTGCCATCAGTGATATCTCCCGGGACAGAAGGAACACCATATATTTT. The sequence links TRBV10-3 to TRBJ1-3, with 7 middle bases fitting TRBD1. V lost 3 bases and J lost 7 bases, and the count of bases not matched to a germline gene is 12. The CDR3 goes from the cysteine to the phenylalanine over 16 residues. Kept here is only the CDR3 DNA, which spans 48 bases and is read in frame from base 1. CDR1 and CDR2 were assigned from the germline V gene as ENHRY and SYGVKD.